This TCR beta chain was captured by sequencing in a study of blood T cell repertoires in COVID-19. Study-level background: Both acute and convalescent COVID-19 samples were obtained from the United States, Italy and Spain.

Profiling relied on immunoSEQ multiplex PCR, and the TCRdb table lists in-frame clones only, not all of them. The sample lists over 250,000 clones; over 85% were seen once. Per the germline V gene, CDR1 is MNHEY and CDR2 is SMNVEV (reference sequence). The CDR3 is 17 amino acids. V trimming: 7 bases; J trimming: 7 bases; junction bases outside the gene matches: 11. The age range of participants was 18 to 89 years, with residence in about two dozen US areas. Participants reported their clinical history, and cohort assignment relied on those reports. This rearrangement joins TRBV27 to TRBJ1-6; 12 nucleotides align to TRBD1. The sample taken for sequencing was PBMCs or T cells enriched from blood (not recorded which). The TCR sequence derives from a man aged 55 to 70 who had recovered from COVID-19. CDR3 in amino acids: CASTSPGQGAANSPLHF. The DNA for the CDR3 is TGTGCCAGCACTTCCCCGGGACAGGGGGCGGCGAATTCACCCCTCCACTTT.